These T cell receptor beta chains were read from a single sample in a study of early T cells in non-severe SARS-CoV-2 infection. TCRdb re-called the 5' RACE reads through MiXCR, storing one row per CDR3 protein. This table has roughly 26,000 distinct CDR3 sequences, 4% to 4.5% appearing once. Sequencing was performed on whole blood. These receptors were taken from an adult who was a healthcare worker with PCR-confirmed SARS-CoV-2 infection or an uninfected control (not recorded which). Each CDR3 is given with its conserved first and last residue. The D gene is left open where the match is weak. Only some rows state a clone size, as once, few, many or a class for expanded clones.

v_gene,abundance,j_gene,d_gene,CDR3nt,CDR3aa
TRBV19,many,TRBJ2-5,TRBD2,TGTGCCAGTAGTAGCGGTAGCGGGGAGACCCAGTACTTC,CASSSGSGETQYF
TRBV7-3,many,TRBJ2-7,-,TGTGCCAGCAGCTCATCGGGTAGCTACGAGCAGTACTTC,CASSSSGSYEQYF
TRBV9,many,TRBJ2-1,TRBD2,TGTGCCAGCACCGGCCTAGCGGTTGGCTCCTACAATGAGCAGTTCTTC,CASTGLAVGSYNEQFF
TRBV12-3/TRBV12-4,-,TRBJ2-3,TRBD2,TGTGCCAGCAGTTTTGAGCGGGGTGGTCCGACTAGCACAGATACGCAGTATTTT,CASSFERGGPTSTDTQYF
TRBV7-6,many,TRBJ1-1,-,TGTGCCAGCAGCTTATCGCCGACGGTGAACACTGAAGCTTTCTTT,CASSLSPTVNTEAFF
TRBV20-1,-,TRBJ2-7,TRBD1,TGCAGTGCTAGAGCCCTCCGGGACAGGGCGGCCTACGAGCAGTACTTC,CSARALRDRAAYEQYF
TRBV12-3/TRBV12-4,medium-sized,TRBJ1-2,-,TGTGCCAGCAGTTGCGTCGGCTACACCTTC,CASSCVGYTF
TRBV11-2,few,TRBJ2-6,-,TGTGCCAGCAGCTTCACAGGGAGTGGGGCCAACGTCCTGACTTTC,CASSFTGSGANVLTF
TRBV21-1,few,TRBJ2-6,-,TGTGCCAGCAGCCCTCAGGGGGCGCGGAGGAGCTCTGGGGCCAACGTCCTGACTTTC,CASSPQGARRSSGANVLTF
TRBV7-6,many,TRBJ2-2,-,TGTGCCAGCACCCTCTTTCTGGGCACCGGGGAGCTGTTTTTT,CASTLFLGTGELFF
TRBV20-1,few,TRBJ2-3,TRBD2,TGCAGTGCTAGAGCTAGCGGGAGGGGCACAGATACGCAGTATTTT,CSARASGRGTDTQYF
TRBV9,once,TRBJ2-3,TRBD1,TGTGCCAGCAGCACCTGGGACAGATCTAGCACAGATACGCAGTATTTT,CASSTWDRSSTDTQYF
TRBV20-1,many,TRBJ2-7,-,TGCAGTGCTAGCCCTCAAACGACGAGCTCCTACGAGCAGTACTTC,CSASPQTTSSYEQYF
TRBV7-2,few,TRBJ2-3,TRBD2,TGTGCCAGCAGCTATAGCGGGAGGGATACGCAGTATTTT,CASSYSGRDTQYF
TRBV5-1,many,TRBJ2-3,-,TGCGCCAGCAGCTTGACAGGAGCTAGCACAGATACGCAGTATTTT,CASSLTGASTDTQYF
TRBV7-9,-,TRBJ2-3,-,TGTGCCAGCAGCTTAAGCGCCCAAAAGAGCACAGATACGCAGTATTTT,CASSLSAQKSTDTQYF
TRBV19,medium-sized,TRBJ2-2,-,TGTGCCAGTAGTGCAGCAACAACGAACGGGGAGCTGTTTTTT,CASSAATTNGELFF
TRBV2,many,TRBJ2-7,TRBD2,TGTGCCAGCAACCGTCTAAGCGGGAGTCCCTACGAGCAGTACTTC,CASNRLSGSPYEQYF
TRBV2,many,TRBJ1-1,TRBD1,TGTGCCAGCGAGGACAGGGAGAACACTGAAGCTTTCTTT,CASEDRENTEAFF
TRBV2,many,TRBJ2-2,TRBD2,TGTGCCAGCAGTGAAGTGACTAGCGGAACGAACACCGGGGAGCTGTTTTTT,CASSEVTSGTNTGELFF
TRBV5-1,many,TRBJ2-7,TRBD1,TGCGCCAGCAGCCTCGGACAGGGCTCCTACGAGCAGTACTTC,CASSLGQGSYEQYF
TRBV6-6,many,TRBJ1-3,-,TGTGCCAGCATTTGGGACGGCAATTCTGGAAACACCATATATTTT,CASIWDGNSGNTIYF
TRBV20-1,many,TRBJ1-5,-,TGCAGTGCTAGTCCGCCCCTGCGGGATCAGCCCCAGCATTTT,CSASPPLRDQPQHF
TRBV29-1,many,TRBJ2-7,TRBD1,TGCAGCGTTGTTGGACAGGGGCGCTACGAGCAGTACTTC,CSVVGQGRYEQYF
TRBV30,-,TRBJ2-2,TRBD1,TGTGCCTGGAGTGTACAGGGGCAGGGCAGCGGGGAGCTGTTTTTT,CAWSVQGQGSGELFF
TRBV6-2/TRBV6-3,-,TRBJ2-1,TRBD2,TGTGCCAGCACCACCGTACCTTGGACTAGCAGGAGCAAGTTAGGGGATGAGCAGTTCTTC,CASTTVPWTSRSKLGDEQFF
TRBV2,-,TRBJ2-7,-,TGTGCCAGCAGTGACAGGGGAAAGCGGAACGTCGAGCAGTACTTC,CASSDRGKRNVEQYF
TRBV20-1,-,TRBJ2-7,-,TGCAGTGCTAGAGATTCGGGATACGGTAGCGACGAGCAGTACTTC,CSARDSGYGSDEQYF
TRBV5-1,-,TRBJ2-2,TRBD1,TGCGCCAGCAGCCTGAACGCCGGGACAGGGGAAATCGGGGAGCTGTTTTTT,CASSLNAGTGEIGELFF
TRBV12-3/TRBV12-4,many,TRBJ2-7,-,TGTGCCAGCAGTGCATATCGGTACGCCTACGAGCAGTACTTC,CASSAYRYAYEQYF
TRBV20-1,-,TRBJ2-7,TRBD2,TGCAGTGCTCCCTCGCTCTTGCGGGAGGTGCAGTACTTC,CSAPSLLREVQYF
TRBV6-6,few,TRBJ1-3,TRBD1,TGTGCCAGCAGTTACCCGACAGGGACAGGAAACACCATATATTTT,CASSYPTGTGNTIYF
TRBV6-4,many,TRBJ1-2,TRBD1,TGTGCCAGCAGTTTCGGACAGGGAGGTGGCTACACCTTC,CASSFGQGGGYTF
TRBV11-2,medium-sized,TRBJ2-2,-,TGTGCCAGCAGCCATTGGGAACGGAACACCGGGGAGCTGTTTTTT,CASSHWERNTGELFF
TRBV9,few,TRBJ1-5,TRBD1,TGTGCCAGCAGCCCGACAGGGGGTTTTGGTCAGCCCCAGCATTTT,CASSPTGGFGQPQHF
TRBV3-1,many,TRBJ2-5,TRBD2,TGTGCCAGCAGCCGCGCGAGCGGGAGGACGGAGACCCAGTACTTC,CASSRASGRTETQYF
TRBV10-1,-,TRBJ2-5,-,TGCGCCAGCAGTGAGTCGGGAAACCCGGAGACCCAGTACTTC,CASSESGNPETQYF
TRBV6-5,many,TRBJ1-2,TRBD1,TGTGCCAGCATCGGTAGGACAGGCAGGTCTAACGGTGGCTACACCTTC,CASIGRTGRSNGGYTF
TRBV12-3/TRBV12-4,many,TRBJ2-6,-,TGTGCCAGCAGCGTGTCTGGGGCCAACGTCCTGACTTTC,CASSVSGANVLTF
TRBV7-3,-,TRBJ2-3,TRBD2,TGTGCCAGCAGCTTCGGGACTAGCTTCACGGATACGCAGTATTTT,CASSFGTSFTDTQYF